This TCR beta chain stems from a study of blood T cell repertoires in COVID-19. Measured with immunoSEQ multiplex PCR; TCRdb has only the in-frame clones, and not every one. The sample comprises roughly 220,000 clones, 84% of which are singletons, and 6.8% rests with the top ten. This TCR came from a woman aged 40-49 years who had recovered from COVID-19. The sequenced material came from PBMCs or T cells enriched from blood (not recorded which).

CDR3 loop: CASSIALAGTIADTQYF. The CDR3 DNA is TGTGCCAGTAGTATAGCACTAGCGGGCACCATCGCAGATACGCAGTATTTT. The chain couples TRBV19 to TRBJ2-3, with 9 bases identical to TRBD2. J was trimmed by 4 bases and V by 1 base; bases with no gene match: 9. The CDR3 runs to 17 residues. Germline values: CDR1 LNHDA, CDR2 SQIVND (reference sequence).